The 31 T cell receptor beta chains below come from one sample, sequenced in a study of early T cells in non-severe SARS-CoV-2 infection. TCRdb re-called the 5' RACE reads through MiXCR, storing one row per CDR3 protein. The sample shows tens of thousands of distinct CDR3 sequences, 10% of them seen only once. Material: whole blood. The receptors were gathered from an adult who was a healthcare worker with PCR-confirmed SARS-CoV-2 infection or an uninfected control (not recorded which).

This clonotype was recorded many times. V gene TRBV5-4 combines with J gene TRBJ2-5, with D uncertain. This CDR3 is built from 12 residues. V dropped 1 base and J dropped 4 bases, with 5 bases sitting between them. Germline CDR1 is SGHNT and CDR2 is YYREEE (reference sequence). CDR3 sequence reads: CASSLNRETQYF. The DNA of the CDR3 is TGTGCCAGCAGCTTGAATCGAGAGACCCAGTACTTC.

At least ten counts were recorded for this clonotype. The chain carries TRBV30 and TRBJ1-6; no definite D call. Germline CDR1 is GTSNPN and CDR2 is SVGIG (reference sequence). CDR3 length equals 14 residues. Trimming pared 0 bases from V and 10 bases from J, leaving 13 bases between. The CDR3 nucleotides read TGTGCCTGGAGTGTATCCGGGGTGGAATCACCCCTCCACTTT. Residues: CAWSVSGVESPLHF.

This sequence joins TRBV10-3 and TRBJ2-5; the match to TRBD2 covers 8 bases. The CDR3 loop spans 16 amino acids. V shed 4 bases and J 4 bases; nucleotides not matched to a gene: 11. The germline V gene has CDR1 ENHRY and CDR2 SYGVKD. CDR3 sequence: CAISGAGAINRETQYF. The CDR3 DNA reads TGTGCCATCAGTGGAGCGGGGGCCATCAATCGAGAGACCCAGTACTTC.

This clonotype was seen at least ten times. The chain couples TRBV4-3 to TRBJ2-7; D remains ambiguous. Germline-derived CDR1 and CDR2 are LGHNA and YSLEER. There are 16 residues in the CDR3. Trimming removed 0 bases from V and 0 bases from J, with 12 bases in between. Here the CDR3 DNA reads TGCGCCAGCAGCCAAGATAGGAGACTCGACTCCTACGAGCAGTACTTC. Protein product: CASSQDRRLDSYEQYF.

There are many counts of this clonotype. The chain links TRBV20-1 to TRBJ1-5; 7 bases are a match to TRBD1. The CDR3 runs to 13 residues. The junction had 2 bases not matched to a gene; V was cut back by 3 bases and J by 3 bases. Germline CDR1 and CDR2: DFQATT and SNEGSKA (reference sequence). The CDR3: CSASGTVNQPQHF. The CDR3 DNA sequence: TGCAGTGCTAGTGGGACAGTCAATCAGCCCCAGCATTTT.

This clonotype was counted at least ten times. The V and J genes are TRBV3-1 and TRBJ1-5; weak D call: TRBD1 (5 bases). The CDR3 spans 17 residues. Germline V lookup: CDR1 LGHDT, CDR2 YNNKEL (reference sequence). Between the trimmed V and J ends, which lost 1 base and 1 base, there was a span of 14 bases. CDR3 loop: CASSQGFGGGSNQPQHF. Written as DNA, the CDR3 is TGTGCCAGCAGCCAAGGATTTGGGGGGGGAAGCAATCAGCCCCAGCATTTT.

This clonotype was seen many times. At one end the junction does not follow the germline gene, possibly because of a read error. This chain connects TRBV7-7 to TRBJ2-5; D unclear. In germline, CDR1 is SSHAT, CDR2 FNYEAQ (reference sequence). The CDR3 totals 15 residues. This chain's CDR3 is CASSPGTGLQETQYF. The DNA for the CDR3 is TGTGCTAGCAGTCCCGGTACCGGTCTACAAGAGACCCAGTACTTC.

In its sample, this clonotype was seen many times. This chain connects TRBV12-3 or TRBV12-4 to TRBJ2-3; no clear D. V shed 4 bases and J shed 11 bases, with 13 bases lying between them. CDR3 length: 12 amino acids. CDR3 region: CASSSTVGGQYF. In nucleotides, the CDR3 is TGTGCCAGCAGTTCGACGGTGGGTGGGCAGTATTTT.

The chain is built from TRBV3-1 and TRBJ2-5, with no clear D. The CDR3 loop spans 15 amino acids. V lost 0 bases and J 3 bases, leaving 11 bases between the germline ends. In germline, CDR1 is LGHDT, CDR2 YNNKEL (reference sequence). This chain's CDR3 is CASSQEGRWEETQYF. The CDR3 DNA follows: TGTGCCAGCAGCCAAGAGGGCCGATGGGAAGAGACCCAGTACTTC.

This clonotype has only a few counts. The J gene is TRBJ2-7, the V gene TRBV7-2; D perhaps matches TRBD2 (5 bases). The CDR3 extends over 15 amino acids. Deletions cut 8 bases from V and 2 bases from J, with 19 bases between. Germline V CDR1 and CDR2: SGHTA, FQGNSA. CDR3 bases: TGTGCCAGCGGGCCATTGGGAGCAGAGGCCTACGAGCAGTACTTC. It is translated as CASGPLGAEAYEQYF.

V is TRBV5-1 and J is TRBJ2-3; perhaps TRBD2 as D (6 bases). Germline V CDR1 and CDR2: SGHRS, YFSETQ. The CDR3 consists of 14 residues. V lost 2 bases and J 8 bases, leaving 15 bases between the germline ends. The CDR3 DNA reads TGCGCCAGCAGCTTAACCGGCGGGATGGTTACGCAGTATTTT. It is translated as CASSLTGGMVTQYF.

Ten or more counts support this clonotype. The chain is built from TRBV5-1 and TRBJ1-2; 8 bases are shared with TRBD1. This CDR3 is built from 14 residues. In germline, CDR1 is SGHRS, CDR2 YFSETQ. Trimming cost V 7 bases and J 8 bases; bases outside gene matches: 13. The CDR3 bases are TGCGCCAGCCGACCTCTACAGGGGGGAAAAGGCTACACCTTC. Protein product: CASRPLQGGKGYTF. Using reference TRBV5-1 and TRBJ1-2 for the parts outside the CDR3, the full variable domain is KAGVTQTPRYLIKTRGQQVTLSCSPISGHRSVSWYQQTPGQGLQFLFEYFSETQRNKGNFPGRFSGRQFSNSRSEMNVSTLELGDSALYLCASRPLQGGKGYTFGSGTRLTVV.

This clonotype appeared a few times. The rearrangement joins TRBV6-5 to TRBJ1-3; D is undetermined. The CDR3 totals 14 residues. Germline lookup yields CDR1 MNHEY and CDR2 SVGAGI. V was trimmed by 5 bases and J by 0 bases, leaving 8 bases between them. The CDR3 sequence: CASSAGVSGNTIYF. CDR3 bases: TGTGCCAGCAGTGCGGGCGTCTCTGGAAACACCATATATTTT.

This clonotype has just a few counts. The CDR3 spells CASSPYRDADTQYF. The DNA of the CDR3 is TGTGCCAGCTCACCATACAGGGATGCAGATACGCAGTATTTT. The J gene is TRBJ2-3, the V gene TRBV18, with D maybe TRBD1 (6 bases). Germline CDR1 KGHSH, CDR2 LQKENI. Trimming took off 2 bases at V and 4 bases at J, with 10 bases between the two ends. The CDR3 contains 14 residues.

The rearrangement uses TRBV3-1 and TRBJ1-5; 8 nucleotides line up with TRBD1. The CDR3 is 14 residues long. Looked up from germline, CDR1 is LGHDT and CDR2 is YNNKEL (reference sequence). V trimming: 4 bases; J trimming: 2 bases; junction bases outside the gene matches: 1. The CDR3 DNA is TGTGCCAGCAGCCCGGACAGGGGCAATCAGCCCCAGCATTTT. Its protein is CASSPDRGNQPQHF.

This clonotype came up many times. This chain joins TRBV9 and TRBJ2-3; 9 bases are shared with TRBD2. Germline V lookup: CDR1 SGDLS, CDR2 YYNGEE. The CDR3 runs to 15 residues. With V trimmed by 6 bases and J by 2 bases, 7 bases remained unmatched. The CDR3 nucleotides are TGTGCCAGCAACAATGGCGGGAGGGACACAGATACGCAGTATTTT. The encoded protein is CASNNGGRDTDTQYF.

This clonotype has at least ten counts. The chain employs TRBV7-9 and TRBJ2-7; D uncertain. The V gene lost 5 bases and the J gene lost 5 bases, with 10 bases spanning the gap. Looked up from germline, CDR1 is SEHNR and CDR2 is FQNEAQ (reference sequence). The CDR3 has 12 residues. CDR3 DNA: TGTGCCAGCAGCATGTACCGGGACGAGCAGTACTTC. It codes for CASSMYRDEQYF.

As concerns this clonotype: A much more abundant neighbour one base away suggests this may be a read error. This chain links TRBV10-3 with TRBJ1-2; D is perhaps TRBD1 (5 bases). The CDR3 spans 13 residues. Germline V gene sequence: CDR1 ENHRY, CDR2 SYGVKD. The DNA of the CDR3 is TGTGCCATCAGAGAGTCCGGGACCAATGGCTACACCTTC. It specifies CAIRESGTNGYTF.

This clonotype has ten or more counts. The V gene is TRBV7-8, the J gene TRBJ2-1, with unresolved D. Germline CDR1 reads SGHVS; CDR2 reads FQNEAQ. This CDR3 has 16 amino acids. V gave up 2 bases and J gave up 4 bases, with 15 bases separating them. CDR3 sequence reads: CASSLSGPRVYNEQFF. In nucleotides, the CDR3 is TGTGCCAGCAGCTTATCCGGTCCTAGGGTGTACAATGAGCAGTTCTTC. Looking up the rest from reference TRBV7-8 and TRBJ2-1 gives the full variable domain: GAGVSQSPRYKVAKRGQDVALRCDPISGHVSLFWYQQALGQGPEFLTYFQNEAQLDKSGLPSDRFFAERPEGSVSTLKIQRTQQEDSAVYLCASSLSGPRVYNEQFFGPGTRLTVL.

This clonotype was seen at least ten times. The chain carries TRBV7-2 and TRBJ1-2; D is ambiguous. This CDR3 spans 14 amino acids. V lost 1 base to trimming and J lost 4 bases, with 10 bases between them. Germline assignment: CDR1 SGHTA and CDR2 FQGNSA. CDR3 DNA sequence: TGTGCCAGCAGCTTAGACCGGGGAGGCTATGGCTACACCTTC. Protein product: CASSLDRGGYGYTF.

V gene TRBV6-5 combines with J gene TRBJ2-7; the match to TRBD2 covers 12 bases. Germline lookup yields CDR1 MNHEY and CDR2 SVGAGI. The CDR3 is 15 residues long. The V and J ends lost 6 bases and 2 bases, in that order; junction bases with no gene match: 5. CDR3 region: CASSLLAGGPYEQYF. The CDR3 DNA reads TGTGCCAGCAGCCTCCTAGCGGGAGGGCCCTACGAGCAGTACTTC.

In its sample, this clonotype was seen a few times. The chain has TRBV6-5 and TRBJ1-4, with D unresolved. The V gene's germline CDR1 is MNHEY and CDR2 SVGAGI. This CDR3 contains 15 residues. V was clipped by 2 bases and J by 0 bases, with 7 bases between them. CDR3 nucleotides: TGTGCCAGCAGTTACAGCGGGGCAACTAATGAAAAACTGTTTTTT. This encodes CASSYSGATNEKLFF.

This clonotype has ten or more counts. This sequence joins TRBV7-9 and TRBJ2-2; TRBD1 is a possible D gene (6 bases). V lost 5 bases to trimming and J lost 3 bases, with 25 bases between them. The CDR3 consists of 19 residues. Looked up from germline, CDR1 is SEHNR and CDR2 is FQNEAQ (reference sequence). CDR3 coding DNA: TGTGCCAGCAGCCCATCGCTAACAAGGGGTTCAGGGGACACCGGGGAGCTGTTTTTT. It yields the protein CASSPSLTRGSGDTGELFF.

This clonotype showed up many times. The CDR3 DNA is TGTGCCAGCAGTTTTGGACAGGGGGCCTCCTACACCTTC. Protein product: CASSFGQGASYTF. The chain uses TRBV27 and TRBJ1-2, with TRBD1 identical over 11 bases. The J segment lost 10 bases and the V segment lost 3 bases, leaving 4 bases of the junction unmatched. CDR1 is MNHEY and CDR2 is SMNVEV in the germline V gene (reference sequence). The CDR3 has 13 amino acids.

This clonotype has a count of ten or more. The gene calls are TRBV5-1 and TRBJ1-5, with D uncertain. The CDR3 contains 15 residues. Germline loops: CDR1 SGHRS, CDR2 YFSETQ. V was trimmed by 0 bases and J by 2 bases, leaving 9 bases between them. The CDR3 spells CASSLGDGRNQPQHF. DNA of the CDR3: TGCGCCAGCAGCTTGGGAGATGGTCGCAATCAGCCCCAGCATTTT.

The sample holds many counts of this clonotype. The V gene is TRBV7-9, the J gene TRBJ2-1, with a possible D match to TRBD2 (6 bases). The V gene's germline CDR1 is SEHNR and CDR2 FQNEAQ (reference sequence). This CDR3 contains 14 residues. V gave up 2 bases and J gave up 9 bases, with 14 bases separating them. The CDR3 DNA sequence: TGTGCCAGCAGCTTACTTAATTTGGGGGGTGAGCAGTTCTTC. Translating it yields CASSLLNLGGEQFF.

There are many counts of this clonotype. The rearrangement links TRBV7-8 to TRBJ2-1, with 9 nucleotides matching TRBD1. The CDR3 spans 15 residues. V shed 7 bases, J shed 12 bases, and the junction held 16 bases outside the gene matches. Germline V lookup: CDR1 SGHVS, CDR2 FQNEAQ. The CDR3 DNA follows: TGTGCCAGCAACAGTCCCGGGACAGGGCGAGGTGGGCAGTTCTTC. This translates into CASNSPGTGRGGQFF.

The genes are TRBV10-3 and TRBJ2-3, with D unresolved. The CDR3 runs to 16 residues. V lost 6 bases, J lost 1 base, and 17 bases lay in between. Germline CDR1 reads ENHRY; CDR2 reads SYGVKD. CDR3 region: CAISKGQAPRTDTQYF. The CDR3 bases are TGTGCCATCAGCAAAGGCCAGGCCCCACGCACAGATACGCAGTATTTT.

This clonotype was counted ten times or more. V usage is TRBV10-3 and J usage is TRBJ1-3; possible D gene TRBD1, 5 bases. Deletions cut 11 bases from V and 1 base from J, with 12 bases between. The germline V gene encodes CDR1 ENHRY and CDR2 SYGVKD. The CDR3 totals 13 residues. CDR3: CASGDLSGNTIYF. CDR3 nucleotides: TGTGCCTCCGGGGACCTTTCTGGAAACACCATATATTTT.

This clonotype was counted between two and nine times. The chain has TRBV5-8 and TRBJ1-2; 7 nucleotides agree with TRBD1. Trimming removed 2 bases from V and 0 bases from J; junction bases left unmatched: 10. CDR1 and CDR2 (germline): SGHTS, YDEGEE. The CDR3 length is 17 residues. CDR3 amino acids: CASSFTLGTAANYGYTF. DNA for the CDR3: TGTGCCAGCAGCTTTACCCTCGGGACAGCAGCTAACTATGGCTACACCTTC.

This clonotype was seen many times. The chain carries TRBV10-3 and TRBJ1-2, with D tentatively TRBD1 (6 bases). The CDR3 has 15 residues. CDR1 is ENHRY, CDR2 SYGVKD, per germline. Deletions cut 8 bases from V and 2 bases from J, with 18 bases between. Here the CDR3 reads CAIFKGDWDNYGYTF. The CDR3 nucleotides are TGTGCCATCTTTAAGGGGGATTGGGACAACTATGGCTACACCTTC.